This T cell receptor (beta chain) was recovered during a study of control samples from healthy donors and cancer patients. Libraries were prepared by immunoSEQ multiplex PCR; TCRdb keeps only in-frame clonotypes and omits some of them. The sample lists tens of thousands of clones, roughly nine tenths occurring once. V lost 0 bases to trimming and J lost 4 bases, with 14 bases between them. The CDR3 has 16 residues. Germline V gene sequence: CDR1 KGHSH, CDR2 LQKENI. Sequenced: blood. This receptor was taken from a woman aged 55-69 years in good health. This chain connects TRBV18 to TRBJ2-3, with D maybe TRBD1 (5 bases). The CDR3 DNA sequence: TGTGCCAGCTCACCACCGGGGCTCAGAGCGCCAGATACGCAGTATTTT. It yields the protein CASSPPGLRAPDTQYF.